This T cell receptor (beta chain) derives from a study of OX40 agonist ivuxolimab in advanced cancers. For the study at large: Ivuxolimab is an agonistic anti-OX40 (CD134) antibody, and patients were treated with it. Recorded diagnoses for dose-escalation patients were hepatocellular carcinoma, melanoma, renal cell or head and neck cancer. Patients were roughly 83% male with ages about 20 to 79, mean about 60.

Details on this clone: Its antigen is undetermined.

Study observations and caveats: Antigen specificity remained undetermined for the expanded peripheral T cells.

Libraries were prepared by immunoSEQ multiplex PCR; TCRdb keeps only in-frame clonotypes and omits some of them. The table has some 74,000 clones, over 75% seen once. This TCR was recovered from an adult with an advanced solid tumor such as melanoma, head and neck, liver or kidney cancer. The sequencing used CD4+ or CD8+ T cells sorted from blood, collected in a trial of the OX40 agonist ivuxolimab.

CDR3 residues: CASSQGDRGSVYEQYF. Here the CDR3 DNA reads TGCGCCAGCAGCCAGGGGGACAGGGGATCGGTGTACGAGCAGTACTTC. The chain uses TRBV4-3 and TRBJ2-7, with 10 bases aligning to TRBD1. The CDR3 extends over 16 amino acids. J was trimmed by 4 bases and V by 3 bases; bases with no gene match: 9. The germline gives CDR1 LGHNA, CDR2 YSLEER.